Listed below are T cell receptor beta chains from one sample, sequenced in a study of blood T cell repertoires in COVID-19. Sequencing was performed with immunoSEQ multiplex PCR; in TCRdb, only in-frame clones are kept and a portion is missing. The sample includes about 380,000 clones, 88% of them seen just once. Sequences were obtained from PBMCs or T cells enriched from blood (not recorded which). The receptors were gathered from a woman under 30 who had recovered from COVID-19. Each CDR3 is given with its conserved first and last residue. The D gene is left open where the match is weak. For some rows the clone size is stated as once, few or many, or as a class when expanded; others skip it.

TRBV7-2	-	TRBJ2-7	once	TGTGCCAGCAGCTTAGGAGAGTACGAGCAGTACTTC	CASSLGEYEQYF
TRBV28	-	TRBJ1-5	-	TGTGCCAGCAGTGGCTCGGGGAATCAGCCCCAGCATTTT	CASSGSGNQPQHF
TRBV28	-	TRBJ1-2	-	TGTGCCAGCAGTTTATCAGGGCATGGCTACACCTTC	CASSLSGHGYTF
TRBV28	-	TRBJ1-1	-	TGTGCCAGCGGACTCACTGAAGCTTTCTTT	CASGLTEAFF
TRBV7-9	-	TRBJ1-1	once	TGTGCCAGCAGCTTACCGTCGACTTGGGCGAGGGCTGAAGCTTTCTTT	CASSLPSTWARAEAFF
TRBV25-1	-	TRBJ2-7	-	TGTGCCAGCAGTGATAGCCAGGGAGGGGGCTACGAGCAGTACTTC	CASSDSQGGGYEQYF
TRBV2	-	TRBJ1-2	-	TGTGCCAGCAGCCCGGACTCTAACTATGGCTACACCTTC	CASSPDSNYGYTF
TRBV19	-	TRBJ1-2	few	TGTGCCAGTACCCCTATAGAGGCGGGCTCCCCCTATGGCTACACCTTC	CASTPIEAGSPYGYTF
TRBV5-4	-	TRBJ1-6	-	TGTGCCAGCAGCTGGCTGGGACACAGCTCCTATAATTCACCCCTCCACTTT	CASSWLGHSSYNSPLHF
TRBV30	TRBD1	TRBJ1-1	-	TGTGCCTTCGGGACAGGGGGCACGAGCACTGAAGCTTTCTTT	CAFGTGGTSTEAFF
TRBV10-2	-	TRBJ2-5	-	TGCGCCAGCAGTGTCATCCCAGGAGAGACCCAGTACTTC	CASSVIPGETQYF
TRBV9	TRBD2	TRBJ2-1	-	TGTGCCAGCAGCGTCACCGGGACTACCGACAATGAGCAGTTCTTC	CASSVTGTTDNEQFF
TRBV5-4	-	TRBJ1-2	-	TGTGCCAGCATCGAATCTTACGGCGGAGGCTACACCTTC	CASIESYGGGYTF
TRBV7-2	TRBD1	TRBJ2-2	once	TGTGCCAGCAGCTCCCACAGGGGGCGTAGGTACACCGGGGAGCTGTTTTTT	CASSSHRGRRYTGELFF